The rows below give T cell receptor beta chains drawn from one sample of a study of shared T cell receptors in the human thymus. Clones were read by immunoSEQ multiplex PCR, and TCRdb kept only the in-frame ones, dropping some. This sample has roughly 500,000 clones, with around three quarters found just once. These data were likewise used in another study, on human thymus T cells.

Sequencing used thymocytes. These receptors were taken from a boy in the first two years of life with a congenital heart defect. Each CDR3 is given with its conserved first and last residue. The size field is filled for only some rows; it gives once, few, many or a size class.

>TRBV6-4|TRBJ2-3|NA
CASSRLAGGPDTQYF
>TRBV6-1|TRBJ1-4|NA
CASSVHDRGGEKLFF
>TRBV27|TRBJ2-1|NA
CASSLVSGPGNEQFF
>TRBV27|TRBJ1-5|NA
CASKGVGQPQHF
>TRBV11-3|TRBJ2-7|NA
CASSPSLGQFNEQYF
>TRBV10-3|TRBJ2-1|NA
CAISKPGLAGVNEQFF
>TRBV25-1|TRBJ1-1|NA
CASTPRGPTLNTEAFF
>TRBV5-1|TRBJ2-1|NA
CASSPRGAGGSNEQFF
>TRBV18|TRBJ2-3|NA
CASSPRDRIDTQYF
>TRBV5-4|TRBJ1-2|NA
CASSSPDRGLSYGYTF
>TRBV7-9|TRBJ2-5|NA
CASSLQGTLIQETQYF
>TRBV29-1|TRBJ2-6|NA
CSGLAPAPSGANVLTF
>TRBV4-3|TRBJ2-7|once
CASSQGREPYEQYF
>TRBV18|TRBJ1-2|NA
CASSLGGHYGYTF
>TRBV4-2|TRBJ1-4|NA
CASSQGDRNNEKLFF
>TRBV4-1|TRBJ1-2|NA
CASSQVDRRSGYTF